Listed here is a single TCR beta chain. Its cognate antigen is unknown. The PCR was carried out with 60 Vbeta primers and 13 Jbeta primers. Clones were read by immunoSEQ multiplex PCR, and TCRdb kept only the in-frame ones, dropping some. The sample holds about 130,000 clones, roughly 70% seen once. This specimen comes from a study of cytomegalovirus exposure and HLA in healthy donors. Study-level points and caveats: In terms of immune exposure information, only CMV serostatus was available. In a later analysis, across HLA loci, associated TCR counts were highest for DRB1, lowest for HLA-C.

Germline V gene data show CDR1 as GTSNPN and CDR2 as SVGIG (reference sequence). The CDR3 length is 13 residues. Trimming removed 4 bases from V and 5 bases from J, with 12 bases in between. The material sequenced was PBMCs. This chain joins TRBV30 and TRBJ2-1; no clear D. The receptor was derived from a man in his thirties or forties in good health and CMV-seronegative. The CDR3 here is CAWTLVPNNEQFF. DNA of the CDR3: TGTGCCTGGACCCTCGTGCCTAACAATGAGCAGTTCTTC. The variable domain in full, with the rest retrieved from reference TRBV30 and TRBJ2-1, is SQTIHQWPATLVQPVGSPLSLECTVEGTSNPNLYWYRQAAGRGLQLLFYSVGIGQISSEVPQNLSASRPQDRQFILSSKKLLLSDSGFYLCAWTLVPNNEQFFGPGTRLTVL.